Each of the 27 T cell receptor beta chains below was sequenced from the same sample in a study of cytomegalovirus exposure and HLA in healthy donors. PCR amplification relied on 60 Vbeta primers (plus 13 Jbeta primers). Using immunoSEQ multiplex PCR, the repertoire was profiled, and TCRdb retains in-frame clones only, with some absent. The data show around 140,000 clones, roughly three quarters seen once. Sequenced material: PBMCs. The receptors were sampled from a woman aged 55-75 years in good health and CMV-seronegative.

The rearrangement uses TRBV5-4 and TRBJ2-2; 12 bases map to TRBD2. Germline trimming cut 2 bases from V and 3 bases from J; bases unmatched to any gene: 8. Looked up from germline, CDR1 is SGHNT and CDR2 is YYREEE (reference sequence). The CDR3 has 18 amino acids. The CDR3 region has the DNA TGTGCCAGCAGCTTTAAACTGACTAGCGGGGGTTACACCGGGGAGCTGTTTTTT. As protein: CASSFKLTSGGYTGELFF.

The J gene is TRBJ2-1, the V gene TRBV14; TRBD2 matches 12 bases. This CDR3 comprises 13 residues. From germline, CDR1 is SGHDN and CDR2 FVKESK. The ends lost 10 bases at V and 5 bases at J; junction bases unmatched: 3. CDR3 in DNA: TGTGCCACCGGACTAGCGGGGCACAATGAGCAGTTCTTC. Its protein is CATGLAGHNEQFF.

The gene calls are TRBV5-3 and TRBJ1-5; unclear D gene. TRBV5-3 is labeled an ORF, and its function is uncertain. The V end lost 4 bases, the J end lost 7 bases, and 15 bases lay between the germline ends. CDR3 length: 14 residues. In DNA, the CDR3 is TGTGCCAGAAGCGGAGATAGGTTCGGACAGCCCCAGCATTTT. Its translation: CARSGDRFGQPQHF.

This clone was found a few times. The V call is TRBV4-1, the J call TRBJ2-7; 8 bases line up with TRBD1. The V gene's germline CDR1 is MGHRA and CDR2 YSYEKL. The CDR3 sequence is 15 residues long. Trimming removed 1 base from V and 2 bases from J; junction bases left unmatched: 4. For the CDR3, the DNA is TGCGCCAGCAGCCAAGTTCAGGGGGCTGCCTACGAGCAGTACTTC. Translation gives CASSQVQGAAYEQYF.

This sequence joins TRBV5-1 and TRBJ2-1; TRBD1 matches 7 bases. V was pared by 5 bases and J by 0 bases, with 5 bases of the junction left unmatched. Germline loops: CDR1 SGHRS, CDR2 YFSETQ. The CDR3 has 15 residues. CDR3 loop: CASRRGPGSYNEQFF. As DNA, the CDR3 is TGCGCCAGCAGGAGGGGGCCGGGCTCCTACAATGAGCAGTTCTTC.

CDR3 region: CSVVGLAGGRGFNEQFF. As DNA, the CDR3 is TGCAGCGTTGTCGGACTAGCGGGAGGGCGGGGGTTTAATGAGCAGTTCTTC. The rearrangement joins TRBV29-1 to TRBJ2-1; 15 nucleotides agree with TRBD2. This CDR3 is 17 amino acids long. The germline gives CDR1 SQVTM, CDR2 ANQGSEA. J gave up 7 bases and V 4 bases, and 11 bases lay outside the gene matches.

This clone occurred a few times. The chain couples TRBV30 to TRBJ2-2; TRBD2 might be the D (5 bases). This CDR3 has 13 amino acids. Germline lookup yields CDR1 GTSNPN and CDR2 SVGIG (reference sequence). Between the trimmed V and J ends, which lost 5 bases and 1 base, there was a span of 8 bases. CDR3 coding DNA: TGTGCCTGGGCCGGAGGGAACACCGGGGAGCTGTTTTTT. Encoded protein: CAWAGGNTGELFF.

This sequence joins TRBV5-1 and TRBJ2-2, with TRBD2 identical over 11 bases. This CDR3 contains 15 residues. From germline, CDR1 is SGHRS and CDR2 YFSETQ. V dropped 4 bases and J dropped 5; count of bases not matched to a gene: 4. The CDR3 nucleotides read TGCGCCAGCAGCATCCCTAGCGGGAGGACCGGGGAGCTGTTTTTT. Protein: CASSIPSGRTGELFF.

This rearrangement joins TRBV6-6 to TRBJ2-5; tentatively, D is TRBD2 (7 bases). The CDR3 spans 12 residues. V was trimmed by 6 bases and J by 11 bases, leaving 16 bases between them. Germline loops: CDR1 MNHNY, CDR2 SVGAGI (reference sequence). The CDR3 coding sequence is TGTGCCAGCAGCCCGGGGGGCAGAGAGCAGTACTTC. Protein sequence: CASSPGGREQYF.

The chain links TRBV19 to TRBJ1-5; 10 positions agree with TRBD1. The germline CDR1 and CDR2 sequences are LNHDA and SQIVND (reference sequence). The V and J ends lost 3 bases and 3 bases, in that order; junction bases with no gene match: 2. The CDR3 has 15 amino acids. The CDR3, as DNA: TGTGCCAGTAGTATGACAGGGGGCTTCAATCAGCCCCAGCATTTT. Protein sequence: CASSMTGGFNQPQHF.

This chain links TRBV5-6 with TRBJ2-7; 12 bases agree with TRBD2. The length of the CDR3 is 16 residues. V gave up 4 bases and J gave up 7 bases; unmatched junction bases: 12. Germline CDR1 and CDR2: SGHDT and YYEEEE. The CDR3 here is CASSPGGLAGGDEQYF. The CDR3 bases are TGTGCCAGCAGCCCGGGGGGGCTAGCGGGAGGGGATGAGCAGTACTTC.

This clone has just one count. The chain couples TRBV6-5 to TRBJ1-5; D is perhaps TRBD1 (6 bases). CDR3 length equals 13 residues. The ends were cut back, 2 bases at V and 6 bases at J, with 8 bases in the middle. Germline V lookup: CDR1 MNHEY, CDR2 SVGAGI. This chain's CDR3 is CASSYGGAQPQHF. The DNA for the CDR3 is TGTGCCAGCAGTTACGGGGGGGCTCAGCCCCAGCATTTT.

This clone has only a few counts. The genes are TRBV7-9 and TRBJ1-2, with 9 bases fitting TRBD1. Trimming at V came to 6 bases and at J to 7 bases, leaving 3 bases not matched to a gene. The germline V gene has CDR1 SEHNR and CDR2 FQNEAQ (reference sequence). The CDR3 is 12 amino acids. Written as DNA, the CDR3 is TGTGCCAGCAGGGAGGACAGGGGTGGCTACACCTTC. Translating gives CASREDRGGYTF. Together with reference TRBV7-9 and TRBJ1-2, the CDR3 gives the full variable domain: DTGVSQNPRHKITKRGQNVTFRCDPISEHNRLYWYRQTLGQGPEFLTYFQNEAQLEKSRLLSDRFSAERPKGSFSTLEIQRTEQGDSAMYLCASREDRGGYTFGSGTRLTVV.

This clone has only a few counts. V and J are TRBV2 and TRBJ2-1; D perhaps matches TRBD1 (5 bases). CDR1 is SNHLY, CDR2 FYNNEI, per germline. V dropped 8 bases and J dropped 4 bases, with 12 bases sitting between them. The CDR3 runs 13 residues. For the CDR3, the DNA is TGTGCCAGCTGCGTCGACAGATACAATGAGCAGTTCTTC. This sequence encodes CASCVDRYNEQFF.

This chain connects TRBV2 to TRBJ2-3; 8 bases match TRBD2. Germline loops: CDR1 SNHLY, CDR2 FYNNEI. Losses at the gene ends were 10 bases for V and 2 bases for J; bases not matched to a gene: 11. CDR3 length: 15 amino acids. The CDR3 spells CATQPGTRHTDTQYF. The CDR3 coding sequence is TGTGCCACACAGCCTGGGACTAGACACACAGATACGCAGTATTTT.

The chain uses TRBV11-1 and TRBJ2-7; 7 bases line up with TRBD1. The V segment lost 4 bases and the J segment 4 bases; nucleotides outside the gene matches: 4. The germline gives CDR1 SGHAT, CDR2 FQDESV (reference sequence). The CDR3 contains 13 residues. The CDR3 is CASSSRQGYEQYF. For the CDR3, the DNA is TGTGCCAGCAGCTCGCGACAGGGTTACGAGCAGTACTTC.

The gene calls are TRBV9 and TRBJ2-1; 11 positions match TRBD2. The length of the CDR3 is 15 residues. V trimming: 3 bases; J trimming: 2 bases; junction bases outside the gene matches: 1. Germline loops: CDR1 SGDLS, CDR2 YYNGEE. The CDR3 is CASSGGLAAYNEQFF. The CDR3 coding sequence is TGTGCCAGCAGCGGGGGACTAGCGGCCTACAATGAGCAGTTCTTC.

The chain employs TRBV18 and TRBJ2-7; 8 bases map to TRBD2. Losses at the gene ends were 0 bases for V and 2 bases for J; bases not matched to a gene: 3. The CDR3 is made up of 15 amino acids. Germline V CDR1 and CDR2: KGHSH, LQKENI. The CDR3 spells CASSPPLAVTYEQYF. The DNA of the CDR3 is TGTGCCAGCTCACCACCACTAGCGGTTACCTACGAGCAGTACTTC.

The chain couples TRBV27 to TRBJ1-2; no reliable D call. Trimming took off 0 bases at V and 0 bases at J, with 8 bases between the two ends. Germline CDR1 and CDR2: MNHEY and SMNVEV (reference sequence). The CDR3 is 15 amino acids. DNA of the CDR3: TGTGCCAGCAGTTTATCCGGCAGGACTAACTATGGCTACACCTTC. It specifies CASSLSGRTNYGYTF.

This chain joins TRBV28 and TRBJ1-1, with D perhaps TRBD1 (5 bases). The germline gives CDR1 MDHEN, CDR2 SYDVKM. This CDR3 has 16 amino acids. Trimming shortened V by 5 bases and J by 5 bases, and 21 bases separated the two germline ends. The DNA of the CDR3 is TGTGCCAGCAGTCCCGGGGGGTCCCGGGGGTGGACTGAAGCTTTCTTT. This sequence encodes CASSPGGSRGWTEAFF.

The chain recombines TRBV10-3 with TRBJ2-5, with TRBD2 as a possible D gene (6 bases). CDR1 is ENHRY, CDR2 SYGVKD, per germline. V lost 10 bases, J lost 1 base, and 19 bases lay in between. CDR3 length: 15 amino acids. The CDR3 DNA sequence: TGTGCCACCTCCGCCCTTGCGGGGTCCCAAGAGACCCAGTACTTC. This encodes CATSALAGSQETQYF.

The chain combines TRBV2 with TRBJ1-4; 9 bases are shared with TRBD1. In germline, CDR1 is SNHLY, CDR2 FYNNEI. The CDR3 sequence is 14 residues long. The V segment lost 3 bases and the J segment 8 bases; nucleotides outside the gene matches: 4. The CDR3 DNA is TGTGCCAGCAGTGACTTGGACAGGGGAGAAAAACTGTTTTTT. It is translated as CASSDLDRGEKLFF.

This rearrangement joins TRBV5-6 to TRBJ2-1, with 7 bases aligning to TRBD1. Germline values: CDR1 SGHDT, CDR2 YYEEEE. The CDR3 loop spans 17 amino acids. The V and J ends lost 0 bases and 0 bases, in that order; junction bases with no gene match: 6. The CDR3 nucleotides are TGTGCCAGCAGCTTGGGAACAGGGGAGCGCTCCTACAATGAGCAGTTCTTC. Encoded protein: CASSLGTGERSYNEQFF. The complete variable domain, with remaining parts taken from reference TRBV5-6 and TRBJ2-1, reads DAGVTQSPTHLIKTRGQQVTLRCSPKSGHDTVSWYQQALGQGPQFIFQYYEEEERQRGNFPDRFSGHQFPNYSSELNVNALLLGDSALYLCASSLGTGERSYNEQFFGPGTRLTVL.

This chain uses TRBV5-4 with TRBJ1-5; 10 bases align to TRBD1. This CDR3 has 15 amino acids. Losses at the gene ends were 5 bases for V and 6 bases for J; bases not matched to a gene: 8. Germline V gene sequence: CDR1 SGHNT, CDR2 YYREEE (reference sequence). The CDR3, as DNA: TGTGCCAGCAGTTTCGGGACAGGGGCGGGTCAGCCCCAGCATTTT. Encoded protein: CASSFGTGAGQPQHF.

This chain uses TRBV7-2 with TRBJ1-3; D remains unclear. The V gene lost 5 bases and the J gene lost 0 bases, with 8 bases spanning the gap. Germline CDR1 and CDR2: SGHTA and FQGNSA. This CDR3 has 14 amino acids. The CDR3 region is CASSPHYSGNTIYF. CDR3 bases: TGTGCCAGCAGCCCACACTACTCTGGAAACACCATATATTTT. The entire variable domain, with the rest obtained from reference TRBV7-2 and TRBJ1-3, is as follows: GAGVSQSPSNKVTEKGKDVELRCDPISGHTALYWYRQSLGQGLEFLIYFQGNSAPDKSGLPSDRFSAERTGGSVSTLTIQRTQQEDSAVYLCASSPHYSGNTIYFGEGSWLTVV.

This rearrangement joins TRBV9 to TRBJ1-2, with 12 positions matching TRBD1. This CDR3 has 15 amino acids. V trimming: 4 bases; J trimming: 4 bases; junction bases outside the gene matches: 5. CDR1 SGDLS and CDR2 YYNGEE come from the germline V gene. This CDR3 reads CASSKGTGGVYGYTF. The CDR3 bases are TGTGCCAGCAGCAAGGGGACAGGGGGCGTCTATGGCTACACCTTC.

The gene calls are TRBV11-2 and TRBJ2-3, with D possibly being TRBD2 (6 bases). The length of the CDR3 is 17 residues. V was cut by 6 bases and J by 1 base, with 20 bases left in between. The germline V gene encodes CDR1 SGHAT and CDR2 FQNNGV. The CDR3 DNA sequence: TGTGCCAGCAGTTTTTCCGGCGGGGCTAGGGGCACAGATACGCAGTATTTT. Translation: CASSFSGGARGTDTQYF.